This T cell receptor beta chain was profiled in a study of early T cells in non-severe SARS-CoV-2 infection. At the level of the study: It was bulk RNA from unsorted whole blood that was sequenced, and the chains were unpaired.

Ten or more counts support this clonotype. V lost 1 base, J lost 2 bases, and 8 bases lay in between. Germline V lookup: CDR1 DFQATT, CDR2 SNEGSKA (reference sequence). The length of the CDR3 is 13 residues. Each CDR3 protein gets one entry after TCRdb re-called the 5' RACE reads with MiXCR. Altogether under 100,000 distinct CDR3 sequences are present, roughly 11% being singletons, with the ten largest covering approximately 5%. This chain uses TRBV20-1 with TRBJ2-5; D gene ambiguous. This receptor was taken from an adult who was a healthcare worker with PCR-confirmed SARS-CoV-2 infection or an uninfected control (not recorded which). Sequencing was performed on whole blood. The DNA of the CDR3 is TGCAGTGCTAGAGTCTCAGCTCAAGAGACCCAGTACTTC. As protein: CSARVSAQETQYF.